Only a few counts were recorded for the clone carrying this T cell receptor beta chain. Its antigen is not identified. This sample also contains other DNA sequences that code for the same CDR3. TCRdb keeps only in-frame clones here, not all; method: immunoSEQ multiplex PCR. The table lists 9,900 or so clones, roughly 46% of them singletons. The record originates from a study of siplizumab effects on memory and regulatory T cells. The CDR3 runs to 13 residues. The germline V gene encodes CDR1 KGHSH and CDR2 LQKENI. The germline V and J ends were trimmed by 0 bases and 6 bases, with 7 bases remaining between them. Researchers maintained the mixed lymphocyte reaction cells in coculture at 37°C for approximately six days.

The rearrangement joins TRBV18 to TRBJ2-3; no clear D gene. This receptor was obtained from a human donor in good health; the cells came from an allogeneic mixed lymphocyte reaction. The material sequenced was CFSE-low (dividing) CD4+ T cells sorted from an allogeneic mixed lymphocyte reaction. The CDR3 reads CASSPPVRDTQYF. The DNA for the CDR3 is TGTGCCAGCTCACCACCGGTGAGGGATACGCAGTATTTT.